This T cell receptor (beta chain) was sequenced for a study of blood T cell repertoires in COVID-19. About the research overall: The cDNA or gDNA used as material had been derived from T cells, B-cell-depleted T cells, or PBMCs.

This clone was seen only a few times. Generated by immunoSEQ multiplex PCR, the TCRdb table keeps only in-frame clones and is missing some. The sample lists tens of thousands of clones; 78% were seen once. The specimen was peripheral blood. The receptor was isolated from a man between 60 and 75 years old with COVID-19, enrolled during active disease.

The CDR3 sequence: CASSQTSGGRADTQYF. The CDR3 nucleotides read TGTGCCAGCAGCCAAACTAGCGGGGGCAGGGCAGATACGCAGTATTTT. This chain links TRBV5-4 with TRBJ2-3, with 11 bases aligning to TRBD2. Trimming at V came to 4 bases and at J to 4 bases, leaving 8 bases not matched to a gene. Germline CDR1 SGHNT, CDR2 YYREEE (reference sequence). The CDR3 is made up of 16 amino acids. The entire variable domain, with the rest obtained from reference TRBV5-4 and TRBJ2-3, is as follows: ETGVTQSPTHLIKTRGQQVTLRCSSQSGHNTVSWYQQALGQGPQFIFQYYREEENGRGNFPPRFSGLQFPNYSSELNVNALELDDSALYLCASSQTSGGRADTQYFGPGTRLTVL.